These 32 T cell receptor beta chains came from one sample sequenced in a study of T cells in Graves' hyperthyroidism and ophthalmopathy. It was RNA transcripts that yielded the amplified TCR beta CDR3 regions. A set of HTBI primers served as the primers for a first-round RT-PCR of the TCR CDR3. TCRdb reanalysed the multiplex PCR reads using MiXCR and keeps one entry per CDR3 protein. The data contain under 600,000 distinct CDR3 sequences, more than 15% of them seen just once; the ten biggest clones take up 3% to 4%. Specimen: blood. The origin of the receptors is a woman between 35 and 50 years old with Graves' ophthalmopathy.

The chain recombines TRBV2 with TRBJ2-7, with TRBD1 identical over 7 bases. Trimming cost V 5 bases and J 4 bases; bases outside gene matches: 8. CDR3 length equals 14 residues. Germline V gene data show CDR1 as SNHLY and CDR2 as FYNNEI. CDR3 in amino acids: CASSPEGAPYEQYF. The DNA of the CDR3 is TGTGCCAGCAGTCCAGAGGGGGCGCCTTACGAGCAGTACTTC. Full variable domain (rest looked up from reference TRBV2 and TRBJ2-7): EPEVTQTPSHQVTQMGQEVILRCVPISNHLYFYWYRQILGQKVEFLVSFYNNEISEKSEIFDDQFSVERPDGSNFTLKIRSTKLEDSAMYFCASSPEGAPYEQYFGPGTRLTVT.

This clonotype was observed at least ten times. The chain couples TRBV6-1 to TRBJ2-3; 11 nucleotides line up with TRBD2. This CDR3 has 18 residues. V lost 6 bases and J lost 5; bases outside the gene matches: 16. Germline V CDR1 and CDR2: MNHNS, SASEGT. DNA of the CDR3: TGTGCCAGCAGCTACGGGCTCACTAGCGGGGGCTCTGGAGATACGCAGTATTTT. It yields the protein CASSYGLTSGGSGDTQYF.

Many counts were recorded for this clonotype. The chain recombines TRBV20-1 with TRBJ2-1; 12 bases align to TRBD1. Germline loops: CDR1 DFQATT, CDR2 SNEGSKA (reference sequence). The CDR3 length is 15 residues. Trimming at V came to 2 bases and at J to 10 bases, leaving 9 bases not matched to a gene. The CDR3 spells CSARNPGQGAKEQFF. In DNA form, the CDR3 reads TGCAGTGCTAGAAACCCGGGACAGGGGGCGAAAGAGCAGTTCTTC.

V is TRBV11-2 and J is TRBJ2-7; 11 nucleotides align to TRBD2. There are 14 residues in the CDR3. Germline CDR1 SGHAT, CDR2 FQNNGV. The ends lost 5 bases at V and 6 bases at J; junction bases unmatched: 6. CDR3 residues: CASSLGTSGLEQYF. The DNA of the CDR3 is TGTGCCAGCAGCCTCGGGACTAGCGGCCTCGAGCAGTACTTC.

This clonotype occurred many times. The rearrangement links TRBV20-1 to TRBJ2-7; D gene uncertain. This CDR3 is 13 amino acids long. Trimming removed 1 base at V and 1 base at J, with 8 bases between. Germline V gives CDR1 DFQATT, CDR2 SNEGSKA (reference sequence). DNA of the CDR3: TGCAGTGCTAGAGTGCCTACTTCCTACGAGCAGTACTTC. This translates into CSARVPTSYEQYF.

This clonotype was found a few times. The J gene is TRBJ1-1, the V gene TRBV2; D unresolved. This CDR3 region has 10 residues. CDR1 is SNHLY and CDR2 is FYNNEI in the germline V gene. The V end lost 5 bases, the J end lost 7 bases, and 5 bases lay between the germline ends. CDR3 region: CASSTVEAFF. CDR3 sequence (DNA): TGTGCCAGCAGTACAGTTGAAGCTTTCTTT.

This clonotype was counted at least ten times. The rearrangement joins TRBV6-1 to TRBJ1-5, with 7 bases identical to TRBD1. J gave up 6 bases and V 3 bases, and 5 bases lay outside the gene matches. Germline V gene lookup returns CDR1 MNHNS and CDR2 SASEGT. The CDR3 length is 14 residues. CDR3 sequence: CASSERQGGQPQHF. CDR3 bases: TGTGCCAGCAGTGAGAGACAGGGAGGTCAGCCCCAGCATTTT.

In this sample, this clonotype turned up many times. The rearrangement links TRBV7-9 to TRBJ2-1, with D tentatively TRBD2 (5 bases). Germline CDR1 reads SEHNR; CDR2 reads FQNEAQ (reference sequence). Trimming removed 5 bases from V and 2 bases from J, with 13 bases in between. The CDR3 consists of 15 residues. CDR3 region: CASSHSLSAYNEQFF. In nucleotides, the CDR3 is TGTGCCAGCAGCCACAGCCTTAGCGCCTACAATGAGCAGTTCTTC. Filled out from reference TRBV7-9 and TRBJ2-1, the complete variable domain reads DTGVSQNPRHKITKRGQNVTFRCDPISEHNRLYWYRQTLGQGPEFLTYFQNEAQLEKSRLLSDRFSAERPKGSFSTLEIQRTEQGDSAMYLCASSHSLSAYNEQFFGPGTRLTVL.

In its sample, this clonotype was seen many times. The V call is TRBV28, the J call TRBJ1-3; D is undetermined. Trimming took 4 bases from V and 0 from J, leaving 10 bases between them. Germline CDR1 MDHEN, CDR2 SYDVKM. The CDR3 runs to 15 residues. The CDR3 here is CASSSASSSGNTIYF. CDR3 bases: TGTGCCAGCAGTTCAGCGTCGAGCTCTGGAAACACCATATATTTT.

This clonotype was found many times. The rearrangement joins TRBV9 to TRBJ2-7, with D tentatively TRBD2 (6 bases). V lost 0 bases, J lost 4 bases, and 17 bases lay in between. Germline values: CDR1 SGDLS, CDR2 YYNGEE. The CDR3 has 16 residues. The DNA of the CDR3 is TGTGCCAGCAGCGTAGAGGCGTCGGGAGCGGTTTACGAGCAGTACTTC. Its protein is CASSVEASGAVYEQYF.

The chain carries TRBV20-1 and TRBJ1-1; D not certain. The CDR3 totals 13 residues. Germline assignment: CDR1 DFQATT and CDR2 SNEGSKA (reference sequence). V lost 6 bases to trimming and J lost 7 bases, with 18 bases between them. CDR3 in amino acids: CSADLLEAGEAFF. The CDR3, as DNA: TGCAGTGCAGACCTCTTGGAGGCGGGTGAAGCTTTCTTT.

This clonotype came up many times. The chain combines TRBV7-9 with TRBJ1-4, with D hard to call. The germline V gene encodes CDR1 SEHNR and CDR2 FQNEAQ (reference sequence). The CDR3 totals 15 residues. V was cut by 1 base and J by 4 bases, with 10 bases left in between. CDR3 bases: TGTGCCAGCAGCTTAGGAACGAGATATAATGAAAAACTGTTTTTT. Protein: CASSLGTRYNEKLFF.

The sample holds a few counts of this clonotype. This CDR3 is CSANPVPTDTQYF. The CDR3 DNA reads TGCAGTGCTAATCCGGTCCCTACAGATACGCAGTATTTT. The rearrangement links TRBV20-1 to TRBJ2-3, with no clear D. The CDR3 contains 13 residues. V gave up 4 bases and J gave up 3 bases, with 11 bases separating them. The V gene's germline CDR1 is DFQATT and CDR2 SNEGSKA (reference sequence).

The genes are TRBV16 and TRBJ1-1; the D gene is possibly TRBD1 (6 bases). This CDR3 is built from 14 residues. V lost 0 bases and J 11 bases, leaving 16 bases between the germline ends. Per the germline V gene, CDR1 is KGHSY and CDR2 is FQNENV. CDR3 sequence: CASSQSSRQGIAFF. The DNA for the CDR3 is TGTGCCAGCAGCCAATCGAGTAGGCAGGGGATTGCTTTCTTT.

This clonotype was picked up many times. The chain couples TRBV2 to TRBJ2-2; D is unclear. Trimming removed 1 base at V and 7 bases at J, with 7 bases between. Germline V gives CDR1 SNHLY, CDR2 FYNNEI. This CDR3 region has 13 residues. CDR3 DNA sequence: TGTGCCAGCAGTGAAGGGTCGAACGGGGAGCTGTTTTTT. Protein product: CASSEGSNGELFF.

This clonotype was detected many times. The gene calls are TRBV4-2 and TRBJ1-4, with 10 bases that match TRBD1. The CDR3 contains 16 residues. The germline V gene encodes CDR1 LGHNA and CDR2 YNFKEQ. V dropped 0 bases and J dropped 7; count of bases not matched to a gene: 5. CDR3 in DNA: TGTGCCAGCAGCCAAGAAACAAGGACAGGGGGTGAAAAACTGTTTTTT. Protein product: CASSQETRTGGEKLFF.

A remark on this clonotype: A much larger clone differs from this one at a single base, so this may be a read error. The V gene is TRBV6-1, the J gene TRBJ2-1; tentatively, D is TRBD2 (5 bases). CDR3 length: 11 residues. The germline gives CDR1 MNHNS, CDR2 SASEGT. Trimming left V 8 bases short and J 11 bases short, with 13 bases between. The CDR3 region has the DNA TGTGCCAGCCCCCGACCGGGGAAGCAGTTCTTC. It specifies CASPRPGKQFF.

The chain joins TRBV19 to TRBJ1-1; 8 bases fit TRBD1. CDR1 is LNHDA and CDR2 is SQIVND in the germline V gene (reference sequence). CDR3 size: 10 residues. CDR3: CATGDAEAFF. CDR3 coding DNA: TGTGCGACAGGGGACGCTGAAGCTTTCTTT.

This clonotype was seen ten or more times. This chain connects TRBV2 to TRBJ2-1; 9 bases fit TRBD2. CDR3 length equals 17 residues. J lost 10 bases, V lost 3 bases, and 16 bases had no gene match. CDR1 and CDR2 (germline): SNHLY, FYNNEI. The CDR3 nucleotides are TGTGCCAGCAGTGACAACCTATGGGGCGGGAGGGGAGGGGAGCAGTTCTTC. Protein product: CASSDNLWGGRGGEQFF. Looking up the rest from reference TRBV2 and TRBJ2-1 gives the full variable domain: EPEVTQTPSHQVTQMGQEVILRCVPISNHLYFYWYRQILGQKVEFLVSFYNNEISEKSEIFDDQFSVERPDGSNFTLKIRSTKLEDSAMYFCASSDNLWGGRGGEQFFGPGTRLTVL.

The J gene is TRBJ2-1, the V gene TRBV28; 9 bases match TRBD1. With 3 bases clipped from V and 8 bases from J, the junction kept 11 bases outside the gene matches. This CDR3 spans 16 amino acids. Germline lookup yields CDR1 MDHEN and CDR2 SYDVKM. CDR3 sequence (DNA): TGTGCCAGCAGTTTGAGGCCCGGGACAGGGAGTCATGAGCAGTTCTTC. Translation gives CASSLRPGTGSHEQFF.

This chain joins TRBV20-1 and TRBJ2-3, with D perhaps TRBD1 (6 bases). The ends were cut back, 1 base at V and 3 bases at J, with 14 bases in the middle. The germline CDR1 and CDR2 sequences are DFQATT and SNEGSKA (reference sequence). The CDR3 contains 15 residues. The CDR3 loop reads CSARARGGETDTQYF. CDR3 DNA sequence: TGCAGTGCTAGAGCCAGGGGTGGTGAGACAGATACGCAGTATTTT.

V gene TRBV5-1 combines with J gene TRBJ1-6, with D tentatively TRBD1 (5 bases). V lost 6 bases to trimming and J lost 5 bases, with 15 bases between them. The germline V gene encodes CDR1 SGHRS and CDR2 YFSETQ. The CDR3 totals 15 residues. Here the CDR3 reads CASTVDSLNNSPLHF. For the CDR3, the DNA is TGCGCCAGCACAGTCGACAGCCTTAATAATTCACCCCTCCACTTT.

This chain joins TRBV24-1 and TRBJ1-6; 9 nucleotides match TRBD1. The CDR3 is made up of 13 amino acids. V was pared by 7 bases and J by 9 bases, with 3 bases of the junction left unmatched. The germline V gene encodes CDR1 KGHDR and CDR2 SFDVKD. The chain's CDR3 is CATRQGASSPLHF. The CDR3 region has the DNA TGTGCCACCAGACAGGGGGCTAGTTCACCCCTCCACTTT.

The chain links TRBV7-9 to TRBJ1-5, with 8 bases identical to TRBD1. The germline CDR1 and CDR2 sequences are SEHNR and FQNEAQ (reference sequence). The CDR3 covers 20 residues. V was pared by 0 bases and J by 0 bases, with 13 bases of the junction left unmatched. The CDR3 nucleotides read TGTGCCAGCAGCTTAGCTTACGGCGGCAGGGGGCTGGATAGCAATCAGCCCCAGCATTTT. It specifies CASSLAYGGRGLDSNQPQHF.

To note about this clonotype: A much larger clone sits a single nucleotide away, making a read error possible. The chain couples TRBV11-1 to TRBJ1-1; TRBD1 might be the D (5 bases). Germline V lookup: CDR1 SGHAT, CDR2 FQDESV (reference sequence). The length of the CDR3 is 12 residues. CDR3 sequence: CASSLGGTVGVF. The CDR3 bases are TGTGCCAGCAGCTTAGGGGGGACGGTCGGGGTCTTT. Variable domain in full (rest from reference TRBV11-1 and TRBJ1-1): EAEVAQSPRYKITEKSQAVAFWCDPISGHATLYWYRQILGQGPELLVQFQDESVVDDSQLPKDRFSAERLKGVDSTLKIQPAELGDSAMYLCASSLGGTVGVFGQGTRLTVV.

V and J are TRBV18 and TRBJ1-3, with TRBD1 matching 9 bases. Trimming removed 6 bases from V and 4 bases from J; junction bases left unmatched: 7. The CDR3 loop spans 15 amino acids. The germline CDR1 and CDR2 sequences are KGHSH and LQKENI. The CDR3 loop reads CASSPGTGYGNTIYF. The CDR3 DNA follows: TGTGCCAGCTCGCCCGGGACAGGGTACGGAAACACCATATATTTT.

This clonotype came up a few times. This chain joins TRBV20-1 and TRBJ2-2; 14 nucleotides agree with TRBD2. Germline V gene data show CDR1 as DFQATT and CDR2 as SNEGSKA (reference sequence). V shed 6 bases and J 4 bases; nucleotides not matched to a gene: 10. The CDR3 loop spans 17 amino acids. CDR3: CSAPRLAGGPGTGELFF. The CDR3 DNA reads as TGCAGTGCCCCCCGACTAGCGGGGGGGCCGGGCACCGGGGAGCTGTTTTTT.

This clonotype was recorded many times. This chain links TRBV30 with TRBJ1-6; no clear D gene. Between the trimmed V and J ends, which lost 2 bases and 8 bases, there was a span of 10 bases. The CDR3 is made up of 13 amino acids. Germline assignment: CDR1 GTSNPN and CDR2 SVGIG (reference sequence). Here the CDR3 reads CAWSIWDDSPLHF. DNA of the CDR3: TGTGCCTGGAGTATCTGGGATGATTCACCCCTCCACTTT.

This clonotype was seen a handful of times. The CDR3 here is CASSRQGGNEKLFF. For the CDR3, the DNA is TGTGCCAGCAGCCGACAGGGGGGGAATGAAAAACTGTTTTTT. The chain couples TRBV5-4 to TRBJ1-4; 9 positions match TRBD1. Germline trimming cut 4 bases from V and 5 bases from J; bases unmatched to any gene: 3. The CDR3 contains 14 residues. Per the germline V gene, CDR1 is SGHNT and CDR2 is YYREEE (reference sequence).

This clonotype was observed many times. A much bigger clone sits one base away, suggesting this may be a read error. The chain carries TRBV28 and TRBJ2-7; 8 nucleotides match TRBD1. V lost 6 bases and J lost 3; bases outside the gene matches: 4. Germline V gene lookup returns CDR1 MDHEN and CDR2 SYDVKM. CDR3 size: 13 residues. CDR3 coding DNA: TGTGCCAGCAGCCGCGGACAGGGCTACGAGCAGTACTTC. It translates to CASSRGQGYEQYF.

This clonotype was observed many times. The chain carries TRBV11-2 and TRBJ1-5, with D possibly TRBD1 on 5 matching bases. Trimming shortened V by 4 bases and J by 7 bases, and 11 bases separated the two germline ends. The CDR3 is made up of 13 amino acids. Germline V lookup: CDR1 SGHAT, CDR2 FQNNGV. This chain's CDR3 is CASSWTQEQPQHF. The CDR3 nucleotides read TGTGCCAGCAGCTGGACACAGGAACAGCCCCAGCATTTT.

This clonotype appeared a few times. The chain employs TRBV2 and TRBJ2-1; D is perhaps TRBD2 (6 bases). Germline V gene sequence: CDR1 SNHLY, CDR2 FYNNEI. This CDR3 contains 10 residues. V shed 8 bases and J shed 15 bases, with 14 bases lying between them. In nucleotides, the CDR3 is TGTGCCAGCTTGATAAGGAGGGCGTTCTTC. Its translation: CASLIRRAFF. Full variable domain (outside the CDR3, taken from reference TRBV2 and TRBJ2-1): EPEVTQTPSHQVTQMGQEVILRCVPISNHLYFYWYRQILGQKVEFLVSFYNNEISEKSEIFDDQFSVERPDGSNFTLKIRSTKLEDSAMYFCASLIRRAFFGPGTRLTVL.